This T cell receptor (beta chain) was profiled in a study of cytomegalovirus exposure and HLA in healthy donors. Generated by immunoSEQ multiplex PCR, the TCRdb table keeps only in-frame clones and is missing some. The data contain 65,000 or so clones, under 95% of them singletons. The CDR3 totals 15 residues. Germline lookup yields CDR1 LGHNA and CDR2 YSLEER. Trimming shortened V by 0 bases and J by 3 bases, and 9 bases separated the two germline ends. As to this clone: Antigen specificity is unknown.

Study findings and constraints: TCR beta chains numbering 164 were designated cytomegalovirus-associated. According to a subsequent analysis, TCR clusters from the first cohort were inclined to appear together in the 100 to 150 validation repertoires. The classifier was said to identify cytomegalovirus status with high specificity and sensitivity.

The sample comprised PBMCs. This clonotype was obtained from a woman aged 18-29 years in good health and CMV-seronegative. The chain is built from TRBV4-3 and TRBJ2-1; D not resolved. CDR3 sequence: CASSQDTSDYNEQFF. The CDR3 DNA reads TGCGCCAGCAGCCAAGATACATCCGACTACAATGAGCAGTTCTTC.